This T cell receptor beta chain is from a study of blood T cell repertoires in COVID-19. Across the whole study: The United States, Italy and Spain were the sources of the acute and convalescent COVID-19 samples. Sources were T cells, B-cell-depleted T cells, or PBMCs; the material itself was cDNA or gDNA.

Germline lookup yields CDR1 MNHEY and CDR2 SVGAGI. With V trimmed by 6 bases and J by 5 bases, 11 bases remained unmatched. The CDR3 length is 15 residues. Sequenced by immunoSEQ multiplex PCR; TCRdb stores in-frame clones only, minus some. This sample has fewer than 350,000 clones, with approximately 88% found just once. The sequencing input was peripheral blood. The chain combines TRBV6-5 with TRBJ2-5, with 8 bases that match TRBD2. The receptor comes from a woman in her 30s with COVID-19, enrolled during active disease. CDR3 bases: TGTGCCAGCAGATTAGCGGGGAGCGGCCGGGAGACCCAGTACTTC. This gives the protein CASRLAGSGRETQYF.